What follows is one T cell receptor (beta chain) and its context. Antigen: not known. This CDR3 has 12 residues. Germline lookup yields CDR1 SGHDT and CDR2 YYEEEE. The germline V and J ends were trimmed by 3 bases and 7 bases, with 10 bases remaining between them. TCRdb re-derived calls from the 5' RACE reads in MiXCR, one entry per CDR3 protein. The data show approximately 150,000 distinct CDR3 sequences, 40% to 50% seen once. This sample is drawn from a study of CD8 T cells in ankylosing spondylitis. Findings and caveats of the study: Several highly homologous variants made up a TCR beta motif that seemed to typify ankylosing spondylitis blood. Disease-linked clones reportedly concentrated significantly in matched ankylosing spondylitis synovial fluid.

The sequencing input was synovial fluid, either unsorted or a sorted T cell fraction (not recorded which). This TCR was recovered from a male donor with ankylosing spondylitis. The rearrangement uses TRBV5-6 and TRBJ1-2, with D unclear. The CDR3, as DNA: TGTGCCAGCAGCTGGAGGTTCGGTGGCTACACCTTC. The encoded protein is CASSWRFGGYTF.